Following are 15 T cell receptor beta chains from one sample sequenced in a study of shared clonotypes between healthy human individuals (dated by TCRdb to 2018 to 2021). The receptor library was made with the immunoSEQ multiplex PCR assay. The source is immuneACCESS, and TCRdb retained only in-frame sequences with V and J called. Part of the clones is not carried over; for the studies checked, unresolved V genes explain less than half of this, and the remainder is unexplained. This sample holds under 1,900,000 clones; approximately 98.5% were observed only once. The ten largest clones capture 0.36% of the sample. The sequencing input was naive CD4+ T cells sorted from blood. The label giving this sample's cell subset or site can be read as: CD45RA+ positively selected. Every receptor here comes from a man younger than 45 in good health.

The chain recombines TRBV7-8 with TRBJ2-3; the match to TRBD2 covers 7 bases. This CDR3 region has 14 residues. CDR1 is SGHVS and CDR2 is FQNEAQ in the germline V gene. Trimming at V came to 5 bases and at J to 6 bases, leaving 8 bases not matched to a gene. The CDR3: CASSQPPGGDTQYF. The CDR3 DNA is TGTGCCAGCAGCCAACCCCCCGGGGGGGATACGCAGTATTTT.

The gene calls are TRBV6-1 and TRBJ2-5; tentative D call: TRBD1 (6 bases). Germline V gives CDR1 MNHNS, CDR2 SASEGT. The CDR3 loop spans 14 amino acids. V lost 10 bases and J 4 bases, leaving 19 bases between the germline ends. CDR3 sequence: CANAPGVGGETQYF. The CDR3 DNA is TGTGCCAACGCGCCAGGGGTTGGCGGAGAGACCCAGTACTTC.

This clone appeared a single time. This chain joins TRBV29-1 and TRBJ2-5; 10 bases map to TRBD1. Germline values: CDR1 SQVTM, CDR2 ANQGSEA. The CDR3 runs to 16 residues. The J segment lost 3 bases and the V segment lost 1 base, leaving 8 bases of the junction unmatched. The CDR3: CSVEGRDRGWEETQYF. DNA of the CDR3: TGCAGCGTTGAAGGTCGGGACAGGGGATGGGAAGAGACCCAGTACTTC.

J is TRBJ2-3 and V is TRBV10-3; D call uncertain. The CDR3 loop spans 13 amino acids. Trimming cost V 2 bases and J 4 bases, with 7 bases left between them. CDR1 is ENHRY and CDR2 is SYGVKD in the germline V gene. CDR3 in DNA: TGTGCCATCAGTGAGGCTGTATCAGATACGCAGTATTTT. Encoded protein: CAISEAVSDTQYF.

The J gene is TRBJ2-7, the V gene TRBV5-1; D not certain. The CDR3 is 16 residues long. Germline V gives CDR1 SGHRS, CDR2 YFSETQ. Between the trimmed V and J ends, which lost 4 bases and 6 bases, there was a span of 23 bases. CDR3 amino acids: CASSAPTPLDGAEQYF. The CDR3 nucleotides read TGCGCCAGCAGCGCCCCCACACCATTGGACGGAGCCGAGCAGTACTTC.

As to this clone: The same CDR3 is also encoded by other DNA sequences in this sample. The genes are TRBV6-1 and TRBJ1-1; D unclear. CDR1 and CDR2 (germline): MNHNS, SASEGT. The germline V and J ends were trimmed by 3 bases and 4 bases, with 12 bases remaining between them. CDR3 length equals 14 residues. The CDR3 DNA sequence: TGTGCCAGCAGTGAGGTGGGAGGAGGCACTGAAGCTTTCTTT. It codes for CASSEVGGGTEAFF.

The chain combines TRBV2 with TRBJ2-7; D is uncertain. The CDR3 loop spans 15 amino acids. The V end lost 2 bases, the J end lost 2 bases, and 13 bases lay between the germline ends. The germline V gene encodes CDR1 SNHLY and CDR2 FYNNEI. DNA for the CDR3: TGTGCCAGCAGTGAAAGACTTCTTCCTACCTACGAGCAGTACTTC. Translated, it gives CASSERLLPTYEQYF. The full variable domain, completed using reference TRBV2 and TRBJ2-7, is EPEVTQTPSHQVTQMGQEVILRCVPISNHLYFYWYRQILGQKVEFLVSFYNNEISEKSEIFDDQFSVERPDGSNFTLKIRSTKLEDSAMYFCASSERLLPTYEQYFGPGTRLTVT.

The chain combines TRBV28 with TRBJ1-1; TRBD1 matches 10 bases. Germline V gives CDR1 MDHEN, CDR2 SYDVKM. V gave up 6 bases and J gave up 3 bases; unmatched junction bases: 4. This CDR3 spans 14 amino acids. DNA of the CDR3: TGTGCCAGCAGGGGACAGGGGCTGGACACTGAAGCTTTCTTT. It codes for CASRGQGLDTEAFF. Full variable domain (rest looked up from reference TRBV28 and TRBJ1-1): DVKVTQSSRYLVKRTGEKVFLECVQDMDHENMFWYRQDPGLGLRLIYFSYDVKMKEKGDIPEGYSVSREKKERFSLILESASTNQTSMYLCASRGQGLDTEAFFGQGTRLTVV.

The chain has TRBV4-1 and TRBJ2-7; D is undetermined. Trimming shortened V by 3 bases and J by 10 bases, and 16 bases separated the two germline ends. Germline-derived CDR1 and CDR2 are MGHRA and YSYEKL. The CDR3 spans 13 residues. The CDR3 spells CASSQMSGQLQYF. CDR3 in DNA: TGCGCCAGCAGCCAGATGAGTGGCCAGCTCCAGTACTTC.

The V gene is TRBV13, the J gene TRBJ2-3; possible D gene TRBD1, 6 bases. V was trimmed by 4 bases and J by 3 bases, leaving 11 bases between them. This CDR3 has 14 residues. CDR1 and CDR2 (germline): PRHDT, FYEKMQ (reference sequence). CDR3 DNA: TGTGCCAGCAGCTCGGGACATTTTACAGATACGCAGTATTTT. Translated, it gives CASSSGHFTDTQYF.

The CDR3 sequence: CSVGAFGHPPAAGELFF. In DNA, the CDR3 is TGCAGCGTTGGCGCGTTTGGACACCCCCCAGCCGCCGGGGAGCTGTTTTTT. This sequence joins TRBV29-1 and TRBJ2-2; TRBD1 is a possible D gene (5 bases). Germline V CDR1 and CDR2: SQVTM, ANQGSEA. Trimming stripped 4 bases from V and 6 bases from J, with 24 bases between. The CDR3 is 17 residues long.

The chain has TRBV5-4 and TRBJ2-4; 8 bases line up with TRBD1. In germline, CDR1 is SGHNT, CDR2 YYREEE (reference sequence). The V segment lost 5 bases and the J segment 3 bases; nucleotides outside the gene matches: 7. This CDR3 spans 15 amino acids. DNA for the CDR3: TGTGCCAGCAGTTCAGGGGGCGCTGGCAAAAACATTCAGTACTTC. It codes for CASSSGGAGKNIQYF.

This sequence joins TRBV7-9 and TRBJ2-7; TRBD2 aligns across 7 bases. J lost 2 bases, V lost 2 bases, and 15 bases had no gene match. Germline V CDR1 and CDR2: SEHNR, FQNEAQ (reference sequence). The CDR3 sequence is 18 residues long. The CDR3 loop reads CASSLPPFKSGVAYEQYF. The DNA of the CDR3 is TGTGCCAGCAGCTTACCGCCTTTTAAGAGCGGGGTTGCCTACGAGCAGTACTTC. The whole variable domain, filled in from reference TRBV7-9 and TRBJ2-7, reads DTGVSQNPRHKITKRGQNVTFRCDPISEHNRLYWYRQTLGQGPEFLTYFQNEAQLEKSRLLSDRFSAERPKGSFSTLEIQRTEQGDSAMYLCASSLPPFKSGVAYEQYFGPGTRLTVT.

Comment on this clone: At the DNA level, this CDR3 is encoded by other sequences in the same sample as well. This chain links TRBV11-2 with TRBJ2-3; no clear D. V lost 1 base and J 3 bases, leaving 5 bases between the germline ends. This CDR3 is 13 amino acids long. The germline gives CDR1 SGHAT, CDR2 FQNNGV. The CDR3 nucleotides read TGTGCCAGCAGCTTAGGTGGTACAGATACGCAGTATTTT. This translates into CASSLGGTDTQYF.

Written as DNA, the CDR3 is TGTGCCAGCAGCTTAGGCGACTACGAGCAGTACTTC. Amino acid sequence: CASSLGDYEQYF. V usage is TRBV7-8 and J usage is TRBJ2-7; D unclear. The CDR3 is 12 residues long. With 1 base removed from V and 3 bases from J, the gap between germline ends came to 4 bases. Looked up from germline, CDR1 is SGHVS and CDR2 is FQNEAQ.